One and the same sample provided the 27 T cell receptor beta chains below, sequenced in a study of blood T cell repertoires in COVID-19 (TCRdb year 2020). The library relied on the immunoSEQ multiplex PCR assay. Not all clones reach the TCRdb copy of this immuneACCESS table, which keeps in-frame sequences only. Checked studies attribute under half of the gap to unresolved V genes and leave the rest unexplained. The sample table lists 200,000 to 250,000 clones, roughly 86% of them with a count of one. The ten largest clones take up approximately 10% of the sample. The sequenced material came from PBMCs or T cells enriched from blood (not recorded which). The receptors were gathered from a man younger than 35 with acute COVID-19.

Comments on this clone: Additional DNA sequences in this sample encode the identical CDR3. The rearrangement links TRBV5-6 to TRBJ2-7; D ambiguous. The germline V gene has CDR1 SGHDT and CDR2 YYEEEE. CDR3 length: 11 residues. Trimming removed 4 bases from V and 6 bases from J, with 8 bases in between. The CDR3 coding sequence is TGTGCCAGCAGCCTCGGTGGCGAGCAGTACTTC. Amino acid sequence: CASSLGGEQYF.

CDR3 bases: TGTGCCAGTAGTATCATTAGCGGGGCATCCTACAATGAGCAGTTCTTC. It is translated as CASSIISGASYNEQFF. The chain is built from TRBV19 and TRBJ2-1; 8 nucleotides match TRBD2. The germline gives CDR1 LNHDA, CDR2 SQIVND (reference sequence). The CDR3 is made up of 16 amino acids. V trimming: 3 bases; J trimming: 1 base; junction bases outside the gene matches: 5.

The chain recombines TRBV20-1 with TRBJ2-7, with a weak D call TRBD2 (5 bases). Germline CDR1 and CDR2: DFQATT and SNEGSKA (reference sequence). V was pared by 3 bases and J by 0 bases, with 15 bases between. The CDR3 runs to 15 residues. The chain's CDR3 is CSASDASKSSYEQYF. The CDR3 nucleotides are TGCAGTGCTAGTGATGCTAGCAAGAGCTCCTACGAGCAGTACTTC.

The chain joins TRBV11-3 to TRBJ2-1; perhaps TRBD2 as D (6 bases). There are 13 residues in the CDR3. CDR1 is SGHNT and CDR2 is YENEEA in the germline V gene. V shed 3 bases and J shed 5 bases, with 8 bases lying between them. The CDR3, as DNA: TGTGCCAGCAGCTTGAGGAGGGACAATGAGCAGTTCTTC. Protein sequence: CASSLRRDNEQFF.

This clone was recorded only once. This chain connects TRBV12-3 or TRBV12-4 to TRBJ2-3, with D possibly matching TRBD2 (5 bases). V lost 6 bases and J lost 6, with 7 bases in between. The CDR3 extends over 11 amino acids. The CDR3 loop is CASSEGDTQYF. CDR3 bases: TGTGCCAGCAGCGAGGGCGATACGCAGTATTTT.

The chain is built from TRBV6-5 and TRBJ2-7, with TRBD1 as a possible D gene (6 bases). This CDR3 region has 13 residues. Trimming cost V 6 bases and J 7 bases, with 16 bases left between them. Germline-derived CDR1 and CDR2 are MNHEY and SVGAGI. CDR3 sequence reads: CASSVGHAYEQYF. The CDR3 bases are TGTGCCAGCAGCGTGGGACACGCGTATGAGCAGTACTTC.

This chain links TRBV4-1 with TRBJ2-7, with 10 bases aligning to TRBD2. V was clipped by 3 bases and J by 3 bases; unmatched bases: 8. Germline CDR1 is MGHRA and CDR2 is YSYEKL. The CDR3 has 16 amino acids. CDR3 sequence (DNA): TGCGCCAGCAGCCAGGGAAGGGCTAGCGGGAGCTACGAGCAGTACTTC. This gives the protein CASSQGRASGSYEQYF.

The chain recombines TRBV24-1 with TRBJ1-1, with D tentatively TRBD1 (6 bases). The CDR3 has 12 residues. From germline, CDR1 is KGHDR and CDR2 SFDVKD. Trimming cost V 4 bases and J 6 bases, with 8 bases left between them. The DNA for the CDR3 is TGTGCCACCAGTGACACAGGGTCTGAAGCTTTCTTT. Amino acids: CATSDTGSEAFF.

V usage is TRBV3-1 (or the pseudogene TRBV3-2) and J usage is TRBJ1-5; 7 positions match TRBD1. The CDR3 contains 14 residues. Trimming at V came to 5 bases and at J to 1 base, leaving 2 bases not matched to a gene. Germline V gives CDR1 LGHDT, CDR2 YNNKEL (reference sequence). CDR3: CASSSGGSNQPQHF. The CDR3 DNA follows: TGTGCCAGCAGCTCAGGGGGGAGCAATCAGCCCCAGCATTTT.

This chain joins TRBV29-1 and TRBJ1-2; TRBD1 is a possible D gene (5 bases). The germline V and J ends were trimmed by 0 bases and 8 bases, with 16 bases remaining between them. Germline CDR1 and CDR2: SQVTM and ANQGSEA. The CDR3 consists of 14 residues. The CDR3 bases are TGCAGCGTTGAAGAGCTATTAGGGGAAAGGGGCTACACCTTC. It codes for CSVEELLGERGYTF. The full variable domain, rest sourced from reference TRBV29-1 and TRBJ1-2, is SAVISQKPSRDICQRGTSLTIQCQVDSQVTMMFWYRQQPGQSLTLIATANQGSEATYESGFVIDKFPISRPNLTFSTLTVSNMSPEDSSIYLCSVEELLGERGYTFGSGTRLTVV.

The rearrangement uses TRBV18 and TRBJ1-1; 7 nucleotides align to TRBD1. The CDR3 has 16 residues. V dropped 4 bases and J dropped 0; count of bases not matched to a gene: 8. From germline, CDR1 is KGHSH and CDR2 LQKENI. CDR3 sequence: CASSRDSDFMNTEAFF. As DNA, the CDR3 is TGTGCCAGCTCACGGGACAGCGACTTCATGAACACTGAAGCTTTCTTT.

This clone has a single count. This chain uses TRBV19 with TRBJ1-2; 11 nucleotides line up with TRBD1. There are 16 residues in the CDR3. The ends lost 7 bases at V and 0 bases at J; junction bases unmatched: 7. From germline, CDR1 is LNHDA and CDR2 SQIVND (reference sequence). CDR3 nucleotide sequence: TGTGCCAGTAACTTGGACAGGGGGCTGGCTAACTATGGCTACACCTTC. This sequence encodes CASNLDRGLANYGYTF.

The rearrangement joins TRBV28 to TRBJ2-2, with D perhaps TRBD1 (6 bases). V dropped 4 bases and J dropped 1 base, with 10 bases sitting between them. The length of the CDR3 is 15 residues. Germline assignment: CDR1 MDHEN and CDR2 SYDVKM. In DNA, the CDR3 is TGTGCCAGCAGTTCGACAGGACTGAACACCGGGGAGCTGTTTTTT. Translated: CASSSTGLNTGELFF.

The chain links TRBV4-1 to TRBJ2-7, with TRBD2 identical over 9 bases. CDR1 and CDR2 (germline): MGHRA, YSYEKL. The CDR3 is 17 residues long. Germline trimming cut 0 bases from V and 3 bases from J; bases unmatched to any gene: 9. The CDR3: CASSQDSGLAGLYEQYF. In DNA form, the CDR3 reads TGCGCCAGCAGCCAAGATTCTGGGCTAGCGGGGCTCTACGAGCAGTACTTC.

The CDR3 DNA follows: TGTGCCAGCAGTCCCGGGACTACCTCCTACAATGAGCAGTTCTTC. This sequence encodes CASSPGTTSYNEQFF. The rearrangement uses TRBV6-5 and TRBJ2-1; 7 bases are shared with TRBD2. V lost 5 bases, J lost 0 bases, and 4 bases stayed unmatched. Germline V gene lookup returns CDR1 MNHEY and CDR2 SVGAGI. The CDR3 sequence is 15 residues long.

V is TRBV19 and J is TRBJ2-3, with TRBD2 matching over 11 bases. The germline CDR1 and CDR2 sequences are LNHDA and SQIVND (reference sequence). Trimming cost V 3 bases and J 4 bases; bases outside gene matches: 9. CDR3 length: 17 residues. CDR3 amino acids: CASSMPTLAGDADTQYF. The CDR3 DNA is TGTGCCAGTAGTATGCCAACACTAGCGGGAGACGCAGATACGCAGTATTTT.

The chain employs TRBV7-8 and TRBJ2-1, with 13 positions matching TRBD2. The junction had 3 bases not matched to a gene; V was cut back by 1 base and J by 9 bases. The CDR3 is 15 amino acids. From germline, CDR1 is SGHVS and CDR2 FQNEAQ. DNA of the CDR3: TGTGCCAGCAGCTTAGTGGGACTAGCGGGATCTGAGCAGTTCTTC. Its translation is CASSLVGLAGSEQFF.

J is TRBJ2-1 and V is TRBV27; a possible D gene is TRBD2 (5 bases). CDR1 is MNHEY and CDR2 is SMNVEV in the germline V gene (reference sequence). The CDR3 is 16 amino acids. V was pared by 7 bases and J by 4 bases, with 20 bases between. The CDR3 DNA reads TGTGCCAGCAAAAAAGGTACTAGTGGGCCTTACAATGAGCAGTTCTTC. Translated: CASKKGTSGPYNEQFF.

This chain links TRBV28 with TRBJ2-3; a weak D match, TRBD1 (5 bases). Trimming left V 2 bases short and J 6 bases short, with 6 bases between. There are 12 residues in the CDR3. Germline V gene sequence: CDR1 MDHEN, CDR2 SYDVKM. CDR3 DNA sequence: TGTGCCAGCAGTTTAAAGGGGGATACGCAGTATTTT. Amino acid sequence: CASSLKGDTQYF.

The genes are TRBV27 and TRBJ2-7; 7 bases are a match to TRBD1. V dropped 2 bases and J dropped 4; count of bases not matched to a gene: 5. The germline V gene encodes CDR1 MNHEY and CDR2 SMNVEV (reference sequence). The CDR3 sequence is 14 residues long. The DNA for the CDR3 is TGTGCCAGCAGTTTAGGGACAGACTATTACGAGCAGTACTTC. Residues: CASSLGTDYYEQYF.

The chain joins TRBV3-1 (or the pseudogene TRBV3-2) to TRBJ1-6, with unresolved D. This CDR3 has 13 residues. Trimming removed 1 base at V and 10 bases at J, with 8 bases between. The germline V gene has CDR1 LGHDT and CDR2 YNNKEL (reference sequence). The CDR3: CASSQVRNSPLHF. For the CDR3, the DNA is TGTGCCAGCAGCCAAGTTAGAAACTCACCCCTCCACTTT.

The chain recombines TRBV28 with TRBJ2-1; D is unclear. The CDR3 is 13 residues long. The V end was cut by 9 bases, the J end by 4 bases, with 13 bases between. Germline CDR1 and CDR2: MDHEN and SYDVKM. The CDR3: CASLPPGYNEQFF. The CDR3 region has the DNA TGTGCCAGTCTACCCCCCGGGTACAATGAGCAGTTCTTC.

The V gene is TRBV19, the J gene TRBJ2-1; D possibly corresponds to TRBD2 (7 bases). The CDR3 consists of 18 residues. V lost 1 base and J lost 4, with 20 bases in between. CDR1 is LNHDA and CDR2 is SQIVND in the germline V gene (reference sequence). CDR3 nucleotides: TGTGCCAGTAGTATAGGGACGGGGGCGGCGGGAGAGTACAATGAGCAGTTCTTC. This encodes CASSIGTGAAGEYNEQFF.

V usage is TRBV11-2 and J usage is TRBJ2-7; the match to TRBD2 covers 13 bases. The germline CDR1 and CDR2 sequences are SGHAT and FQNNGV. There are 15 residues in the CDR3. Trimming removed 4 bases from V and 6 bases from J; junction bases left unmatched: 6. CDR3 sequence reads: CASSSKLAGGSEQYF. The CDR3 DNA sequence: TGTGCCAGCAGCTCAAAACTAGCGGGGGGGTCCGAGCAGTACTTC.

V gene TRBV5-1 combines with J gene TRBJ2-1, with 14 bases aligning to TRBD2. The CDR3 length is 15 residues. The junction had 4 bases not matched to a gene; V was cut back by 4 bases and J by 7 bases. Germline lookup yields CDR1 SGHRS and CDR2 YFSETQ. In nucleotides, the CDR3 is TGCGCCAGCAGCAGACTAGCGGGAGGGATAAATGAGCAGTTCTTC. It specifies CASSRLAGGINEQFF.

This rearrangement joins TRBV5-4 to TRBJ2-3; TRBD2 might be the D (6 bases). Per the germline V gene, CDR1 is SGHNT and CDR2 is YYREEE (reference sequence). The CDR3 length is 15 residues. The V gene lost 4 bases and the J gene lost 6 bases, with 18 bases spanning the gap. CDR3 coding DNA: TGTGCCAGCAGCCCCTGGGGCGGGATGGAGGATACGCAGTATTTT. Its protein is CASSPWGGMEDTQYF.

This rearrangement joins TRBV5-1 to TRBJ2-6, with a weak D call TRBD2 (6 bases). Trimming left V 7 bases short and J 4 bases short, with 18 bases between. Germline lookup yields CDR1 SGHRS and CDR2 YFSETQ. CDR3 length: 16 amino acids. CDR3 sequence (DNA): TGCGCCAGCGGGGGGAGCCTCGGAGTAGGGGCCAACGTCCTGACTTTC. Its translation is CASGGSLGVGANVLTF.